Each of the 18 T cell receptor beta chains below was sequenced from the same sample in a study of T cells expressing NK-cell markers. For each CDR3 protein, TCRdb gives one entry from its re-call of the 5' RACE reads, without DNA. This sample carries more than 250,000 distinct CDR3 sequences, with around 0.42% going to the ten biggest clones. Sample: blood T cells: a sorted CD56 or NKG2C T cell subset, CD4+ or CD8+ T cells, or bulk PBMC T cells (not recorded which). All receptors derive from a man aged 18 to 29 in good health.

The chain joins TRBV20-1 to TRBJ2-1; TCRdb's D gene call, TRBD2, goes unchecked for lack of DNA. Germline assignment: CDR1 DFQATT and CDR2 SNEGSKA (reference sequence). The CDR3 spans 17 residues. CDR3 amino acids: CSANPTSGGGFYNEQFF.

The chain employs TRBV20-1 and TRBJ2-1; TCRdb's D call, TRBD2, is unchecked because there is no DNA. The CDR3 covers 13 residues. The germline V gene has CDR1 DFQATT and CDR2 SNEGSKA (reference sequence). The CDR3 is CSAGYGRADEQFF.

V is TRBV6-4 and J is TRBJ1-1; TCRdb gives TRBD1 as the D gene, but with no DNA this cannot be confirmed. The CDR3 is 13 residues long. Looked up from germline, CDR1 is MRHNA and CDR2 is SNTAGT. CDR3 region: CASCHQGPPEAFF.

V usage is TRBV20-1 and J usage is TRBJ1-3. The V gene's germline CDR1 is DFQATT and CDR2 SNEGSKA (reference sequence). This CDR3 comprises 14 residues. The CDR3 protein is CSARRRVFGNTIYF.

V and J are TRBV20-1 and TRBJ1-2. The CDR3 extends over 15 amino acids. CDR1 and CDR2 (germline): DFQATT, SNEGSKA (reference sequence). CDR3 sequence: CSAQNVGLTNYGYTF.

The chain couples TRBV20-1 to TRBJ1-5. Germline-derived CDR1 and CDR2 are DFQATT and SNEGSKA (reference sequence). CDR3 length: 15 amino acids. This CDR3 reads CSATIRSDSNQPQHF.

This chain connects TRBV11-2 to TRBJ2-3. Germline V gene sequence: CDR1 SGHAT, CDR2 FQNNGV. The CDR3 extends over 13 amino acids. The CDR3 here is CASSLTFADTQYF.

The chain recombines TRBV7-8 with TRBJ2-5. The germline V gene encodes CDR1 SGHVS and CDR2 FQNEAQ. CDR3 size: 13 residues. The CDR3 loop reads CASSLGATETQYF.

The chain employs TRBV7-9 and TRBJ1-1; TCRdb lists TRBD1, though no DNA is available to test this call. From germline, CDR1 is SEHNR and CDR2 FQNEAQ (reference sequence). CDR3 length: 14 amino acids. The CDR3 reads CASSQGALGQGAFF.

The chain joins TRBV27 to TRBJ1-2; lacking DNA, the TRBD1 call made by TCRdb goes unchecked. CDR1 is MNHEY, CDR2 SMNVEV, per germline (reference sequence). The CDR3 runs to 13 residues. The CDR3 loop reads CASKSQGAGGYTF.

The chain carries TRBV3-1 and TRBJ2-5; TCRdb reports TRBD1, a call that lacks DNA to check it against. This CDR3 is built from 14 residues. The V gene's germline CDR1 is LGHDT and CDR2 YNNKEL (reference sequence). The CDR3 region is CASSLRWGGETQYF.

The chain uses TRBV30 and TRBJ2-1; no DNA is available, so the TRBD1 call from TCRdb remains unchecked. The CDR3 has 17 amino acids. Germline-derived CDR1 and CDR2 are GTSNPN and SVGIG (reference sequence). This chain's CDR3 is CAWGRSSGGRGGNEQFF.

CDR3 loop: CASSQSSLGVLDQPQHF. V and J are TRBV3-1 and TRBJ1-5; with no DNA, the TCRdb D assignment of TRBD1 cannot be verified. The CDR3 runs 17 residues. Per the germline V gene, CDR1 is LGHDT and CDR2 is YNNKEL (reference sequence).

The chain uses TRBV25-1 and TRBJ2-1; as DNA is missing, the TRBD1 call by TCRdb cannot be tested. In germline, CDR1 is MGHDK, CDR2 SYGVNS. This CDR3 contains 11 residues. The CDR3 here is CASSGSGRPFF.

The chain joins TRBV12-3 or TRBV12-4 to TRBJ2-1; TCRdb calls TRBD2, which cannot be checked without DNA. The CDR3 extends over 12 amino acids. CDR3 sequence: CASSPSGNEQFF.

V is TRBV4-3 and J is TRBJ2-1. CDR3 length: 15 residues. Germline loops: CDR1 LGHNA, CDR2 YSLEER. The CDR3 is CASSQEPLVAYEQFF.

The rearrangement uses TRBV12-3 or TRBV12-4 and TRBJ2-2; absent DNA, TCRdb's TRBD1 call cannot be checked. The CDR3 has 12 residues. CDR3 residues: CAEGGGTGELFF.

CDR3: CASSQDREASYNEQFF. V is TRBV4-2 and J is TRBJ2-1; the TCRdb call, TRBD2, lacks DNA for checking. Germline V CDR1 and CDR2: LGHNA, YNFKEQ. The CDR3 contains 16 residues.